This passage covers 22 T cell receptor beta chains from one sample sequenced in a study of cytomegalovirus exposure and HLA in healthy donors. The study ran its PCR with 60 Vbeta and 13 Jbeta primers. TCRdb's copy holds only in-frame clones and misses some; the assay was immunoSEQ multiplex PCR. The sample contains approximately 100,000 clones, around 85% of which appear only once. The sample consisted of PBMCs. Receptor source: a man between 35 and 55 years old in good health and CMV-seropositive.

This chain joins TRBV14 and TRBJ2-3; weak D call: TRBD1 (5 bases). Per germline, CDR1 SGHDN and CDR2 FVKESK. Trimming cost V 1 base and J 2 bases, with 13 bases left between them. The CDR3 extends over 16 amino acids. The CDR3 region has the DNA TGTGCCAGCAGCCAAGGCAAAGCCAGGGACACAGATACGCAGTATTTT. Translation: CASSQGKARDTDTQYF.

V is TRBV7-2 and J is TRBJ1-4; TRBD1 is a possible D gene (6 bases). CDR3 size: 15 residues. Trimming stripped 4 bases from V and 3 bases from J, with 12 bases between. Germline assignment: CDR1 SGHTA and CDR2 FQGNSA. The CDR3 reads CASSSGQSSNEKLFF. For the CDR3, the DNA is TGTGCCAGCAGCTCCGGACAGTCGTCTAATGAAAAACTGTTTTTT.

V usage is TRBV14 and J usage is TRBJ2-1; 9 bases map to TRBD2. This CDR3 is built from 14 residues. The trim removed 5 bases at V and 9 bases at J, leaving 8 bases unmatched. Germline CDR1 is SGHDN and CDR2 is FVKESK. The CDR3 loop is CASSVFSGSGEQFF. Written as DNA, the CDR3 is TGTGCCAGCAGCGTATTTAGCGGGAGTGGTGAGCAGTTCTTC.

The chain employs TRBV14 and TRBJ1-2, with TRBD1 matching 7 bases. CDR1 and CDR2 (germline): SGHDN, FVKESK. The ends lost 4 bases at V and 5 bases at J; junction bases unmatched: 4. The CDR3 consists of 13 residues. CDR3 sequence reads: CASSLDRVYGYTF. The CDR3 bases are TGTGCCAGCAGCCTAGACAGGGTTTATGGCTACACCTTC.

There are a few counts of this clone. The chain combines TRBV15 with TRBJ1-6; D ambiguous. The V and J ends lost 1 base and 8 bases respectively, with 6 bases between them. CDR1 is LNHNV and CDR2 is YYDKDF in the germline V gene (reference sequence). The CDR3 runs to 13 residues. CDR3 in amino acids: CATSRGEDSPLHF. CDR3 in DNA: TGTGCCACCAGCAGAGGTGAGGATTCACCCCTCCACTTT.

The rearrangement links TRBV5-4 to TRBJ1-1; the D gene is possibly TRBD1 (6 bases). CDR1 is SGHNT and CDR2 is YYREEE in the germline V gene (reference sequence). The CDR3 extends over 13 amino acids. Trimming took 0 bases from V and 13 from J, leaving 16 bases between them. The CDR3 sequence: CASSLGTGTSLFF. In nucleotides, the CDR3 is TGTGCCAGCAGCTTGGGAACCGGGACATCGCTTTTCTTT. Using reference TRBV5-4 and TRBJ1-1 for the parts outside the CDR3, the full variable domain is ETGVTQSPTHLIKTRGQQVTLRCSSQSGHNTVSWYQQALGQGPQFIFQYYREEENGRGNFPPRFSGLQFPNYSSELNVNALELDDSALYLCASSLGTGTSLFFGQGTRLTVV.

In its sample, this clone was seen once. The rearrangement uses TRBV7-2 and TRBJ2-7; 7 bases agree with TRBD2. Germline V gives CDR1 SGHTA, CDR2 FQGNSA. The length of the CDR3 is 15 residues. V lost 0 bases to trimming and J lost 5 bases; unmatched junction nucleotides: 7. For the CDR3, the DNA is TGTGCCAGCAGCTTAGCCGCGACTAGCACCCACGAGCAGTACTTC. Residues: CASSLAATSTHEQYF. The entire variable domain, with the rest obtained from reference TRBV7-2 and TRBJ2-7, is as follows: GAGVSQSPSNKVTEKGKDVELRCDPISGHTALYWYRQSLGQGLEFLIYFQGNSAPDKSGLPSDRFSAERTGGSVSTLTIQRTQQEDSAVYLCASSLAATSTHEQYFGPGTRLTVT.

J is TRBJ1-5 and V is TRBV27, with 7 bases fitting TRBD1. V lost 6 bases and J lost 6; bases outside the gene matches: 5. From germline, CDR1 is MNHEY and CDR2 SMNVEV (reference sequence). The CDR3 is 13 residues long. Here the CDR3 reads CASSTGVSQPQHF. CDR3 coding DNA: TGTGCCAGCAGCACAGGGGTAAGTCAGCCCCAGCATTTT.

The rearrangement joins TRBV11-3 to TRBJ2-7, with D possibly TRBD1 on 8 matching bases. This CDR3 contains 14 residues. Per the germline V gene, CDR1 is SGHNT and CDR2 is YENEEA. The germline V and J ends were trimmed by 5 bases and 5 bases, with 16 bases remaining between them. CDR3 in DNA: TGTGCCAGCAGCAAACAGGGGGGGATCGACGAGCAGTACTTC. It codes for CASSKQGGIDEQYF. Using reference TRBV11-3 and TRBJ2-7 for the parts outside the CDR3, the full variable domain is EAGVVQSPRYKIIEKKQPVAFWCNPISGHNTLYWYLQNLGQGPELLIRYENEEAVDDSQLPKDRFSAERLKGVDSTLKIQPAELGDSAVYLCASSKQGGIDEQYFGPGTRLTVT.

This clone was seen just once. Other DNA sequences in the sample encode the same CDR3. J is TRBJ1-5 and V is TRBV28; no reliable D call. Looked up from germline, CDR1 is MDHEN and CDR2 is SYDVKM. Trimming took 3 bases from V and 2 from J, leaving 8 bases between them. The CDR3 covers 14 residues. CDR3 DNA sequence: TGTGCCAGCAGTTTGGGAGGTGGCAATCAGCCCCAGCATTTT. It yields the protein CASSLGGGNQPQHF.

V gene TRBV6-5 combines with J gene TRBJ2-5, with D possibly TRBD2 on 5 matching bases. The germline V and J ends were trimmed by 0 bases and 5 bases, with 13 bases remaining between them. The germline V gene encodes CDR1 MNHEY and CDR2 SVGAGI. This CDR3 contains 15 residues. For the CDR3, the DNA is TGTGCCAGCAGTTACTCCCTAGCTGATCAGGAGACCCAGTACTTC. Translating gives CASSYSLADQETQYF.

On this clone itself: The same CDR3 can be traced to other DNA sequences in this sample. The gene calls are TRBV2 and TRBJ1-5; perhaps TRBD1 as D (6 bases). Germline CDR1 is SNHLY and CDR2 is FYNNEI. Trimming stripped 2 bases from V and 1 base from J, with 9 bases between. The CDR3 is 15 amino acids. This CDR3 reads CASSEQGLSNQPQHF. In nucleotides, the CDR3 is TGTGCCAGCAGTGAACAGGGGCTGAGCAATCAGCCCCAGCATTTT.

The CDR3 here is CASSLVKRTDTQYF. The CDR3 bases are TGCGCCAGCAGCTTGGTAAAGCGCACAGATACGCAGTATTTT. The V and J genes are TRBV5-1 and TRBJ2-3; no firm D call. The length of the CDR3 is 14 residues. The V end lost 0 bases, the J end lost 1 base, and 6 bases lay between the germline ends. Germline CDR1 SGHRS, CDR2 YFSETQ.

V and J are TRBV5-8 and TRBJ1-3; no definite D call. Trimming stripped 5 bases from V and 0 bases from J, with 6 bases between. Germline CDR1 reads SGHTS; CDR2 reads YDEGEE. CDR3 length: 13 residues. The CDR3 loop is CASRQSSGNTIYF. In DNA form, the CDR3 reads TGTGCCAGCAGACAGAGCTCTGGAAACACCATATATTTT.

The genes are TRBV5-1 and TRBJ2-1; a possible D gene is TRBD2 (6 bases). With 5 bases removed from V and 4 bases from J, the gap between germline ends came to 16 bases. Germline assignment: CDR1 SGHRS and CDR2 YFSETQ. CDR3 size: 15 residues. The CDR3 nucleotides are TGCGCCAGCAGGGGGACGGGAGTTAATTACAATGAGCAGTTCTTC. It encodes CASRGTGVNYNEQFF.

The rearrangement joins TRBV28 to TRBJ2-3, with no clear D. In germline, CDR1 is MDHEN, CDR2 SYDVKM. The CDR3 runs 12 residues. Trimming left V 11 bases short and J 2 bases short, with 11 bases between. The CDR3 DNA sequence: TGTGCCCTCGGTACTGACACAGATACGCAGTATTTT. It codes for CALGTDTDTQYF.

The table lists this clone with a few counts. The chain is built from TRBV5-1 and TRBJ1-6; no definite D call. There are 16 residues in the CDR3. Germline V lookup: CDR1 SGHRS, CDR2 YFSETQ. Trimming took 0 bases from V and 10 from J, leaving 17 bases between them. The CDR3 loop reads CASSLALHTGQSPLHF. CDR3 bases: TGCGCCAGCAGCTTGGCCCTTCACACTGGGCAATCACCCCTCCACTTT.

The J gene is TRBJ1-3, the V gene TRBV2; TRBD1 matches 8 bases. Trimming at V came to 3 bases and at J to 4 bases, leaving 5 bases not matched to a gene. Germline loops: CDR1 SNHLY, CDR2 FYNNEI. This CDR3 is 15 amino acids long. CDR3 nucleotide sequence: TGTGCCAGCAGTGACGACAGGGGAAAGGGAAACACCATATATTTT. Its protein is CASSDDRGKGNTIYF.

The chain employs TRBV6-6 and TRBJ1-1; 7 nucleotides line up with TRBD1. Germline trimming cut 6 bases from V and 4 bases from J; bases unmatched to any gene: 11. CDR1 is MNHNY and CDR2 is SVGAGI in the germline V gene (reference sequence). The CDR3 is 15 amino acids. The CDR3, as DNA: TGTGCCAGCAGCCCATTACAGGGGTCGATCACTGAAGCTTTCTTT. Protein product: CASSPLQGSITEAFF.

The chain has TRBV6-7 and TRBJ1-4; weak D call: TRBD1 (6 bases). TRBV6-7 is flagged as an ORF with uncertain function. The length of the CDR3 is 15 residues. The V and J ends lost 4 bases and 5 bases respectively, with 14 bases between them. The CDR3 is CASSLGQTHNEKLFF. The CDR3 nucleotides are TGTGCCAGCAGTTTAGGACAGACGCACAATGAAAAACTGTTTTTT.

The table lists this clone with a count of one. This chain uses TRBV7-9 with TRBJ2-6; TRBD1 matches 10 bases. The germline V gene encodes CDR1 SEHNR and CDR2 FQNEAQ (reference sequence). V lost 5 bases to trimming and J lost 4 bases; unmatched junction nucleotides: 14. This CDR3 comprises 19 residues. The CDR3 loop reads CASSPNLRQGATGANVLTF. CDR3 nucleotides: TGTGCCAGCAGCCCGAATCTACGACAGGGGGCGACCGGGGCCAACGTCCTGACTTTC. Looking up the rest from reference TRBV7-9 and TRBJ2-6 gives the full variable domain: DTGVSQNPRHKITKRGQNVTFRCDPISEHNRLYWYRQTLGQGPEFLTYFQNEAQLEKSRLLSDRFSAERPKGSFSTLEIQRTEQGDSAMYLCASSPNLRQGATGANVLTFGAGSRLTVL.

The CDR3 loop reads CSVEGMSTGVTNTEAFF. As DNA, the CDR3 is TGCAGCGTTGAAGGAATGTCTACAGGGGTCACGAACACTGAAGCTTTCTTT. The gene calls are TRBV29-1 and TRBJ1-1; TRBD1 matches at 7 bases. With 1 base clipped from V and 1 base from J, the junction kept 12 bases outside the gene matches. The CDR3 runs to 17 residues. Germline V gene data show CDR1 as SQVTM and CDR2 as ANQGSEA. Looking up the rest from reference TRBV29-1 and TRBJ1-1 gives the full variable domain: SAVISQKPSRDICQRGTSLTIQCQVDSQVTMMFWYRQQPGQSLTLIATANQGSEATYESGFVIDKFPISRPNLTFSTLTVSNMSPEDSSIYLCSVEGMSTGVTNTEAFFGQGTRLTVV.